This T cell receptor (beta chain) came from a study of cytomegalovirus exposure and HLA in healthy donors. About the research overall: Earlier work reported 95 million to 130 million unique TCR beta sequences from 150 million to 200 million T cells. Whole-study results and caveats: In a later analysis, common viral pathogens appeared linked to several of the most significant clusters. About 87% or about 30% of the time was how often most TCR beta V segments were productive, according to an earlier analysis. Presence/absence analysis assumed near-uniform sequencing depth across donors.

The PCR ran on 60 Vbeta and 13 Jbeta primers. Some clones are missing from TCRdb's copy, which holds only in-frame ones; the method was immunoSEQ multiplex PCR. The sample shows under 200,000 clones, about 81% of them seen only once. The CDR3 runs to 14 residues. Germline lookup yields CDR1 SQVTM and CDR2 ANQGSEA. With V trimmed by 2 bases and J by 6 bases, 5 bases remained unmatched. About this clone itself: Its specificity is not known.

Specimen: PBMCs. This chain joins TRBV29-1 and TRBJ2-2; TRBD2 matches at 8 bases. This TCR came from a girl aged 2 to 9 in good health and CMV-seropositive. CDR3 residues: CSVEPAGVAGELFF. CDR3 DNA sequence: TGCAGCGTTGAACCAGCGGGAGTGGCCGGGGAGCTGTTTTTT.